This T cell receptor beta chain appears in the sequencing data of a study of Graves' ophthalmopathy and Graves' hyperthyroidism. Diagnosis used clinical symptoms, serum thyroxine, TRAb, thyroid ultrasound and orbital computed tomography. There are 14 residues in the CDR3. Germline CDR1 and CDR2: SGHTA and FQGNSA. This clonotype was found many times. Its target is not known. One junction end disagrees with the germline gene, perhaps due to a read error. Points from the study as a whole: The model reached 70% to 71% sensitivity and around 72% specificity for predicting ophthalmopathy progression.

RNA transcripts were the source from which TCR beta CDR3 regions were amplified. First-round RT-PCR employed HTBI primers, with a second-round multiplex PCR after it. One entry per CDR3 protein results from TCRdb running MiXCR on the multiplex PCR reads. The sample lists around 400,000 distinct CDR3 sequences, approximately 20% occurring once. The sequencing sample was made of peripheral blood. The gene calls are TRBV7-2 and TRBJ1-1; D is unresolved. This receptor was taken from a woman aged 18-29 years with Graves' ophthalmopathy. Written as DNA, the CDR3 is TGTGCCAGCAGCTTAGAACGGATGAACCCTGAAGCTTTCTTT. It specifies CASSLERMNPEAFF.